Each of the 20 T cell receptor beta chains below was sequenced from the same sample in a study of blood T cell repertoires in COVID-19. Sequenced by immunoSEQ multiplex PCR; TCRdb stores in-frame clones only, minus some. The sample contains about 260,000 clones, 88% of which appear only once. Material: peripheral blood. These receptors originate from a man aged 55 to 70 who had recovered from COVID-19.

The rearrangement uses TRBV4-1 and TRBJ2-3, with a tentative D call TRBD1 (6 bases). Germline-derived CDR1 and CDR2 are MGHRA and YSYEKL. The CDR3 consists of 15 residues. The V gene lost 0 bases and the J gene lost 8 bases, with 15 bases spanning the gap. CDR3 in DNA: TGCGCCAGCAGCCAAGAGGGGGCCCAGGTTGGTACGCAGTATTTT. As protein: CASSQEGAQVGTQYF.

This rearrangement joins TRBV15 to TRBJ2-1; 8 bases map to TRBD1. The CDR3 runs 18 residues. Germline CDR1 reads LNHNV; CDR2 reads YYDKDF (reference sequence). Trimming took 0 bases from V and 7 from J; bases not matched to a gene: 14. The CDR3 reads CATSRDLPATGGFNEQFF. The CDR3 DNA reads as TGTGCCACCAGCAGAGATCTCCCTGCCACAGGGGGATTTAATGAGCAGTTCTTC.

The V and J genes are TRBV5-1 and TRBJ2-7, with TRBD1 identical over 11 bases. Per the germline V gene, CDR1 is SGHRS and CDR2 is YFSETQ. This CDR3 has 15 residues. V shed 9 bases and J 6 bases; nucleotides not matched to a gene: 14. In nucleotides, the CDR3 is TGCGCCAACACGCCGTTAGGGACAGGGGGGGGCGAGCAGTACTTC. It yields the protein CANTPLGTGGGEQYF.

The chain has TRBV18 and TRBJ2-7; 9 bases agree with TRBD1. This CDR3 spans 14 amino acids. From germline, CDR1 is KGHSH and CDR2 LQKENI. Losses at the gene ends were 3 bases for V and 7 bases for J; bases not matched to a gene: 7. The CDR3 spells CASSPSGTGREQYF. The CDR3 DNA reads TGTGCCAGCTCACCTTCCGGGACAGGGCGTGAGCAGTACTTC.

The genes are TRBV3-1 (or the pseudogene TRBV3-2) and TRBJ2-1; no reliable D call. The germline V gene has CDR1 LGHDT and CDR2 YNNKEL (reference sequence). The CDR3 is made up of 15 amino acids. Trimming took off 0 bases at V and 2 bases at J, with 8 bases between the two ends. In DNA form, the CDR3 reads TGTGCCAGCAGCCAAGATACAGTTGCCTACAATGAGCAGTTCTTC. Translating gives CASSQDTVAYNEQFF.

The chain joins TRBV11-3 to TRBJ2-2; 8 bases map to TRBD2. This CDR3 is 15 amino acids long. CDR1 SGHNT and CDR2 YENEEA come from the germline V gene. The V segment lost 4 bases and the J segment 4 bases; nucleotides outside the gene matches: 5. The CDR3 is CASSSRGAPTGELFF. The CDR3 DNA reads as TGTGCCAGCAGCTCGCGGGGGGCCCCCACCGGGGAGCTGTTTTTT.

CDR3 amino acids: CATSDPSGGSYNEQFF. The CDR3 DNA sequence: TGTGCCACCAGTGATCCTTCAGGGGGCTCATACAATGAGCAGTTCTTC. The chain has TRBV24-1 and TRBJ2-1, with 8 bases lining up with TRBD1. The CDR3 is made up of 16 amino acids. From germline, CDR1 is KGHDR and CDR2 SFDVKD. V dropped 3 bases and J dropped 4; count of bases not matched to a gene: 7.

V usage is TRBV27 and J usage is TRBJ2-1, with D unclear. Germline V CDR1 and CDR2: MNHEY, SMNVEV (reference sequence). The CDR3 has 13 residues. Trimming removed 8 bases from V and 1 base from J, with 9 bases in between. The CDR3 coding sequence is TGTGCCAGCGCCCCGGGTTCCTACAATGAGCAGTTCTTC. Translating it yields CASAPGSYNEQFF.

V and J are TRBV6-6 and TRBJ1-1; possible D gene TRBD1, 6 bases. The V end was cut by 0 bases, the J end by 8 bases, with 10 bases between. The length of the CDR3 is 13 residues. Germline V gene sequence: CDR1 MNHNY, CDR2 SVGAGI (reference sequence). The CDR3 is CASSYSGGPEAFF. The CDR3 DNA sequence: TGTGCCAGCAGTTACTCAGGGGGACCCGAAGCTTTCTTT.

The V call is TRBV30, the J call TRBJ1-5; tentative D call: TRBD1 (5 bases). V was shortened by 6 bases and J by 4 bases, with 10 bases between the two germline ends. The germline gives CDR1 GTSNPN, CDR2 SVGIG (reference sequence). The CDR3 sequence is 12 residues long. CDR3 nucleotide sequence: TGTGCCTGCAAAAGGGGTAATCAGCCCCAGCATTTT. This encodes CACKRGNQPQHF. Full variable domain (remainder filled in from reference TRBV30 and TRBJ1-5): SQTIHQWPATLVQPVGSPLSLECTVEGTSNPNLYWYRQAAGRGLQLLFYSVGIGQISSEVPQNLSASRPQDRQFILSSKKLLLSDSGFYLCACKRGNQPQHFGDGTRLSIL.

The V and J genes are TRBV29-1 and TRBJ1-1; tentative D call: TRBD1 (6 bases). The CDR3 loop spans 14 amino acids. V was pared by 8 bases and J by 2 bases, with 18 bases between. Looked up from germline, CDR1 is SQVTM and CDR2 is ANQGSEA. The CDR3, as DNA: TGCAGCATTTTTATAGGGGGGGGAAACACTGAAGCTTTCTTT. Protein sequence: CSIFIGGGNTEAFF.

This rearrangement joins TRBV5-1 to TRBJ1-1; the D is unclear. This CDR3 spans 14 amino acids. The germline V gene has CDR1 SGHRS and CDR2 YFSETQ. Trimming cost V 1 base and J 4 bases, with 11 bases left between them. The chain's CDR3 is CASSLNYVSTEAFF. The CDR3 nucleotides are TGCGCCAGCAGCTTGAATTACGTGAGCACTGAAGCTTTCTTT.

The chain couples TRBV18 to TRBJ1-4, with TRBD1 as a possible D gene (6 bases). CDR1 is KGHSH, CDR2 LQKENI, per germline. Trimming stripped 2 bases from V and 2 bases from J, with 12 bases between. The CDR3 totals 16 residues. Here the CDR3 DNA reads TGTGCCAGCTCACCAAACAAGGGGGAGACTAATGAAAAACTGTTTTTT. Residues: CASSPNKGETNEKLFF. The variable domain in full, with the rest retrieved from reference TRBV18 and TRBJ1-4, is NAGVMQNPRHLVRRRGQEARLRCSPMKGHSHVYWYRQLPEEGLKFMVYLQKENIIDESGMPKERFSAEFPKEGPSILRIQQVVRGDSAAYFCASSPNKGETNEKLFFGSGTQLSVL.

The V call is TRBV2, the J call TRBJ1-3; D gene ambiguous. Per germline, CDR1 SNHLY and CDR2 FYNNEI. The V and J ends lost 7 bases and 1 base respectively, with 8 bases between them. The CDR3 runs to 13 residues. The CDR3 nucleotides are TGTGCCAGCACCCCCAGGTCTGGAAACACCATATATTTT. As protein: CASTPRSGNTIYF.

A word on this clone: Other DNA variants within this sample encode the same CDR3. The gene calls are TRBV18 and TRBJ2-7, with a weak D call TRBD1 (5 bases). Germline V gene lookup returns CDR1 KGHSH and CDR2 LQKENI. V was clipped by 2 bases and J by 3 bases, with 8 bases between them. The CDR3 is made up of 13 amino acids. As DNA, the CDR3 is TGTGCCAGCTCACCAGCCGACAGCTACGAGCAGTACTTC. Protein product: CASSPADSYEQYF.

CDR3 residues: CASSSDRGLNEKLFF. The CDR3 nucleotides are TGTGCCAGCAGTTCGGACAGGGGTTTGAATGAAAAACTGTTTTTT. The chain has TRBV6-5 and TRBJ1-4; TRBD1 matches 9 bases. The CDR3 totals 15 residues. Germline values: CDR1 MNHEY, CDR2 SVGAGI. Germline trimming cut 4 bases from V and 5 bases from J; bases unmatched to any gene: 5.

CDR3 sequence: CASSLGIGGSSNQPQHF. The CDR3 DNA reads TGCGCCAGCAGCTTGGGTATAGGGGGCTCATCTAATCAGCCCCAGCATTTT. The chain has TRBV5-1 and TRBJ1-5, with 7 bases lining up with TRBD1. This CDR3 spans 17 amino acids. The trim removed 0 bases at V and 4 bases at J, leaving 10 bases unmatched. Germline CDR1 is SGHRS and CDR2 is YFSETQ.

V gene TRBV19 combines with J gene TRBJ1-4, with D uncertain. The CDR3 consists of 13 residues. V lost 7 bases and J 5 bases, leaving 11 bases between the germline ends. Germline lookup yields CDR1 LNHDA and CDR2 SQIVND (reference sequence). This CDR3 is CASNGVGNEKLFF. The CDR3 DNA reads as TGTGCCAGTAACGGGGTGGGGAATGAAAAACTGTTTTTT.

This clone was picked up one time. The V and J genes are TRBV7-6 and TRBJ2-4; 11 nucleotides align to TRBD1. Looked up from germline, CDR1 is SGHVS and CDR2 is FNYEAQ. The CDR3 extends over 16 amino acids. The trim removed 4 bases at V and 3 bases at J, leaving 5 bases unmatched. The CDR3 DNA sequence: TGTGCCAGCAGCTCACCGGGACAGGGGGGCAAAAACATTCAGTACTTC. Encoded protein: CASSSPGQGGKNIQYF.

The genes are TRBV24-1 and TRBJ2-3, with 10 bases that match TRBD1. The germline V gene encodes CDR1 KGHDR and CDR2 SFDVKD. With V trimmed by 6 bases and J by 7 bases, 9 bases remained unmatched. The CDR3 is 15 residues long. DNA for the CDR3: TGTGCCACCAGTACACGGGACAGGGGACCGAATACGCAGTATTTT. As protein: CATSTRDRGPNTQYF.